The 6 T cell receptor beta chains reported below all come from one sample, sequenced in a study of blood T cell repertoires in COVID-19. The table came from immunoSEQ multiplex PCR; TCRdb's copy has only in-frame clones and leaves some out. Here the sample spans 280,000 or so clones, approximately 85% being singletons. The sequencing sample was made of PBMCs or T cells enriched from blood (not recorded which). Receptors were obtained from a man under 40 who had recovered from COVID-19.

Note on this clone: Within the sample, other DNA sequences also encode this same CDR3. J is TRBJ1-4 and V is TRBV7-9; TRBD1 matches 7 bases. The CDR3 has 15 amino acids. Looked up from germline, CDR1 is SEHNR and CDR2 is FQNEAQ (reference sequence). V shed 1 base, J shed 3 bases, and the junction held 2 bases outside the gene matches. The DNA of the CDR3 is TGTGCCAGCAGCTTAGGACAGGGACCTAATGAAAAACTGTTTTTT. Its translation is CASSLGQGPNEKLFF.

This sequence joins TRBV19 and TRBJ2-1; 9 bases are a match to TRBD2. This CDR3 contains 18 residues. V was pared by 7 bases and J by 0 bases, with 13 bases of the junction left unmatched. CDR1 LNHDA and CDR2 SQIVND come from the germline V gene (reference sequence). The CDR3, as DNA: TGTGCCAGTACCGCCGTAGGCGGGGGGGCGGGCTCCTACAATGAGCAGTTCTTC. It yields the protein CASTAVGGGAGSYNEQFF.

This chain links TRBV5-1 with TRBJ1-6; 8 bases map to TRBD1. The CDR3 extends over 16 amino acids. Germline trimming cut 2 bases from V and 0 bases from J; bases unmatched to any gene: 1. Germline V gene sequence: CDR1 SGHRS, CDR2 YFSETQ. Here the CDR3 DNA reads TGCGCCAGCAGCTTAACAGGGGGCTCCTATAATTCACCCCTCCACTTT. It encodes CASSLTGGSYNSPLHF.

This sequence joins TRBV7-8 and TRBJ2-1; 10 positions match TRBD2. Germline CDR1 SGHVS, CDR2 FQNEAQ. The CDR3 covers 16 residues. J was trimmed by 5 bases and V by 4 bases; bases with no gene match: 8. The CDR3 nucleotides read TGTGCCAGCAGCTATCTAGCGGGGGACCTAAACAATGAGCAGTTCTTC. This translates into CASSYLAGDLNNEQFF.

The V call is TRBV19, the J call TRBJ1-4; 8 bases are shared with TRBD1. This CDR3 region has 14 residues. The germline CDR1 and CDR2 sequences are LNHDA and SQIVND (reference sequence). With V trimmed by 9 bases and J by 8 bases, 11 bases remained unmatched. This CDR3 is CARPWDRHPEKLFF. CDR3 nucleotides: TGTGCCAGGCCTTGGGACAGGCATCCCGAAAAACTGTTTTTT.

This chain connects TRBV3-1 (or the pseudogene TRBV3-2) to TRBJ2-3, with TRBD2 matching over 7 bases. The V and J ends lost 2 bases and 1 base, in that order; junction bases with no gene match: 6. CDR3 length equals 16 residues. Germline V lookup: CDR1 LGHDT, CDR2 YNNKEL (reference sequence). The CDR3 DNA sequence: TGTGCCAGCAGCCAAAGGTTGGGGGGGGGCACAGATACGCAGTATTTT. It is translated as CASSQRLGGGTDTQYF.